The rows below give T cell receptor beta chains drawn from one sample of a study of technical replicates of blood from a few donors. TCRdb's copy holds only in-frame clones and misses some; the assay was immunoSEQ multiplex PCR. The sample yields approximately 73,000 clones, just under 95% seen once. The sequenced sample consisted of T cells isolated from PBMCs. These receptors were obtained from a human donor in good health. The CDR3 runs from the conserved cysteine through the conserved F or W. The order of the fields is J gene, V gene, D gene, clone size, CDR3 DNA, CDR3 protein. The D gene is left open where the match is weak. The listing skips clone size in some rows; elsewhere it reads once, few, many or a size class.

j_call: TRBJ1-1
v_call: TRBV9
d_call: -
clone_size: -
cdr3_nt: TGTGCCAGCAGCCCGGGGACTGAAGCTTTCTTT
cdr3_aa: CASSPGTEAFF

j_call: TRBJ2-7
v_call: TRBV9
d_call: TRBD1
clone_size: -
cdr3_nt: TGTGCCAGCAGCGGGACAGGGAGCTCCTACGAGCAGTACTTC
cdr3_aa: CASSGTGSSYEQYF

j_call: TRBJ2-3
v_call: TRBV19
d_call: TRBD1
clone_size: -
cdr3_nt: TGTGCCAGTACAACCGGGACAGGGGTTGTCGATACGCAGTATTTT
cdr3_aa: CASTTGTGVVDTQYF

j_call: TRBJ1-5
v_call: TRBV4-1
d_call: -
clone_size: -
cdr3_nt: TGCGCCAGCAGCTTAGACAGGTTTAGCAATCAGCCCCAGCATTTT
cdr3_aa: CASSLDRFSNQPQHF

j_call: TRBJ1-2
v_call: TRBV18
d_call: -
clone_size: -
cdr3_nt: TGTGCCAGCTCGGAGTCGACCGGGGACACCTTC
cdr3_aa: CASSESTGDTF

j_call: TRBJ1-2
v_call: TRBV4-3
d_call: -
clone_size: -
cdr3_nt: TGCGCCAGCAGCCAAGTCCAGGACTATGGCTACACCTTC
cdr3_aa: CASSQVQDYGYTF

j_call: TRBJ1-2
v_call: TRBV6-1
d_call: TRBD1
clone_size: -
cdr3_nt: TGTGCCAGCAGCCAACTCACAGGGGGTGGCGGCTACACCTTC
cdr3_aa: CASSQLTGGGGYTF

j_call: TRBJ1-2
v_call: TRBV7-9
d_call: TRBD1
clone_size: -
cdr3_nt: TGTGCCAGCACCAACCCACAGGGGGCGTATGGCTACACCTTC
cdr3_aa: CASTNPQGAYGYTF

j_call: TRBJ2-5
v_call: TRBV7-6
d_call: -
clone_size: -
cdr3_nt: TGTGCCAGCAGCTCTGAGATCCGGACACAAGAGACCCAGTACTTC
cdr3_aa: CASSSEIRTQETQYF

j_call: TRBJ1-5
v_call: TRBV27
d_call: -
clone_size: -
cdr3_nt: TGTGCCAGCAGGGGAGGGGAGAATCAGCCCCAGCATTTT
cdr3_aa: CASRGGENQPQHF

j_call: TRBJ2-2
v_call: TRBV5-1
d_call: TRBD1
clone_size: -
cdr3_nt: TGCGCCAGCAGCGAGGGGACAGGGGCAGGGGAGCTGTTTTTT
cdr3_aa: CASSEGTGAGELFF

j_call: TRBJ1-5
v_call: TRBV23-1
d_call: -
clone_size: -
cdr3_nt: TGCGCCAGCAGTCAATCATGTCCTTGGTCCTTAAGGGGGTTTAGATATCAGCCCCAGCATTTT
cdr3_aa: CASSQSCPWSLRGFRYQPQHF

j_call: TRBJ2-5
v_call: TRBV5-6
d_call: TRBD2
clone_size: -
cdr3_nt: TGTGCCAGCAGCGTACTAGCGGGAGAAGAGACCCAGTACTTC
cdr3_aa: CASSVLAGEETQYF

j_call: TRBJ1-1
v_call: TRBV6-1
d_call: TRBD1
clone_size: few
cdr3_nt: TGTGCCAGCAGCGGACAGGGGGGGATGAACACTGAAGCTTTCTTT
cdr3_aa: CASSGQGGMNTEAFF

j_call: TRBJ1-1
v_call: TRBV5-1
d_call: -
clone_size: once
cdr3_nt: TGCGCCAGCAGCGCCCAATTCGGACAGCGGAACACTGAAGCTTTCTTT
cdr3_aa: CASSAQFGQRNTEAFF

j_call: TRBJ2-7
v_call: TRBV27
d_call: -
clone_size: -
cdr3_nt: TGTGCCAGCTGGGGTGGGAGTCGCGAGCAGTACTTC
cdr3_aa: CASWGGSREQYF

j_call: TRBJ1-2
v_call: TRBV28
d_call: -
clone_size: -
cdr3_nt: TGTGCCAGCAATCTGAGGCACTATGGCTACACCTTC
cdr3_aa: CASNLRHYGYTF

j_call: TRBJ1-5
v_call: TRBV28
d_call: -
clone_size: -
cdr3_nt: TGTGCCAGCAGTTCCCTCACCGGCGGTAGCAATCAGCCCCAGCATTTT
cdr3_aa: CASSSLTGGSNQPQHF

j_call: TRBJ2-2
v_call: TRBV14
d_call: TRBD1
clone_size: -
cdr3_nt: TGTGCCAGCAGTTACGACAGGGAAAGCACCGGGGAGCTGTTTTTT
cdr3_aa: CASSYDRESTGELFF

j_call: TRBJ2-5
v_call: TRBV7-9
d_call: TRBD2
clone_size: -
cdr3_nt: TGTGCCAGCCGAATGGGACTAGCGGGAGTTGTACAAGAGACCCAGTACTTC
cdr3_aa: CASRMGLAGVVQETQYF

j_call: TRBJ2-7
v_call: TRBV5-1
d_call: -
clone_size: -
cdr3_nt: TGCGCCAGCAGCCCAGACACCCACTTCTACGAGCAGTACTTC
cdr3_aa: CASSPDTHFYEQYF

j_call: TRBJ1-2
v_call: TRBV28
d_call: -
clone_size: -
cdr3_nt: TGTGCCATCCTTGGGGGGGGTGACAGGTGGAACTATGGCTACACCTTC
cdr3_aa: CAILGGGDRWNYGYTF

j_call: TRBJ2-6
v_call: TRBV27
d_call: -
clone_size: -
cdr3_nt: TGTGCCAGCAGTAGATCTACCGCCTCTGGGGCCAACGTCCTGACTTTC
cdr3_aa: CASSRSTASGANVLTF

j_call: TRBJ1-1
v_call: TRBV19
d_call: -
clone_size: once
cdr3_nt: TGTGCCAGTAGTATAGAAGTGTCGACAGAACTTGAAGCTTTCTTT
cdr3_aa: CASSIEVSTELEAFF

j_call: TRBJ2-2
v_call: TRBV28
d_call: TRBD2
clone_size: -
cdr3_nt: TGTGCCAGCATCCAAGGCGGGCGGGAGGATCTTTCCGGGGAGCTGTTTTTT
cdr3_aa: CASIQGGREDLSGELFF

j_call: TRBJ2-5
v_call: TRBV5-1
d_call: -
clone_size: -
cdr3_nt: TGCGCCAGCAGCTTGGTACTGGCGGAAGAGACCCAGTACTTC
cdr3_aa: CASSLVLAEETQYF

j_call: TRBJ1-4
v_call: TRBV6-5
d_call: -
clone_size: -
cdr3_nt: TGTGCCAGCAAAGGACAGAATAATGAAAAACTGTTTTTT
cdr3_aa: CASKGQNNEKLFF

j_call: TRBJ2-7
v_call: TRBV7-2
d_call: -
clone_size: -
cdr3_nt: TGTGCCAGCAGTTTTAGCGGTAACTCCTACGAGCAGTACTTC
cdr3_aa: CASSFSGNSYEQYF

j_call: TRBJ1-5
v_call: TRBV19
d_call: -
clone_size: -
cdr3_nt: TGTGCCAGTACTGTAGGGGGACAGCCCCAGCATTTT
cdr3_aa: CASTVGGQPQHF

j_call: TRBJ1-1
v_call: TRBV19
d_call: TRBD1
clone_size: -
cdr3_nt: TGTGCCAGTAGTATAGGCGGGACAGTGAACACTGAAGCTTTCTTT
cdr3_aa: CASSIGGTVNTEAFF

j_call: TRBJ1-3
v_call: TRBV5-8
d_call: TRBD1
clone_size: once
cdr3_nt: TGTGCCAGCAGGGGACAGGGTCACTCTGGAAACACCATATATTTT
cdr3_aa: CASRGQGHSGNTIYF

j_call: TRBJ2-2
v_call: TRBV7-2
d_call: -
clone_size: once
cdr3_nt: TGTGCCAGCAGCTTAGGATGGAGCGCGAACACCGGGGAGCTGTTTTTT
cdr3_aa: CASSLGWSANTGELFF

j_call: TRBJ2-2
v_call: TRBV2
d_call: -
clone_size: -
cdr3_nt: TGTGCCAGATCAGATTACAGGCCTGGAGGGACCGGGGAGCTGTTTTTT
cdr3_aa: CARSDYRPGGTGELFF

j_call: TRBJ1-1
v_call: TRBV27
d_call: TRBD1
clone_size: -
cdr3_nt: TGTGCCAGCAGTTTGGGGACAGGGTTCATGAACACTGAAGCTTTCTTT
cdr3_aa: CASSLGTGFMNTEAFF

j_call: TRBJ1-5
v_call: TRBV19
d_call: -
clone_size: -
cdr3_nt: TGTGCCAGTGCTCCGGGGAGGGAAGGTAAGCCCCAGCATTTT
cdr3_aa: CASAPGREGKPQHF

j_call: TRBJ2-4
v_call: TRBV6-1
d_call: TRBD1
clone_size: once
cdr3_nt: TGTGCCAGCAGTGCAACCGGGACAGGGGGAAGGATTCAGTACTTC
cdr3_aa: CASSATGTGGRIQYF

j_call: TRBJ2-5
v_call: TRBV2
d_call: TRBD2
clone_size: -
cdr3_nt: TGTGCCAGCAGTGTTTCGCGGGAGGACGGGAGGGAGACCCAGTACTTC
cdr3_aa: CASSVSREDGRETQYF

j_call: TRBJ2-1
v_call: TRBV5-6
d_call: TRBD1
clone_size: -
cdr3_nt: TGTGCCAGCAGCGTGGGGACAGGGCTTAATGAGCAGTTCTTC
cdr3_aa: CASSVGTGLNEQFF

j_call: TRBJ2-1
v_call: TRBV6-5
d_call: TRBD2
clone_size: -
cdr3_nt: TGTGCCAGCAGTTCTAGCGGCCACCCCGGGAATGAGCAGTTCTTC
cdr3_aa: CASSSSGHPGNEQFF

j_call: TRBJ2-1
v_call: TRBV18
d_call: TRBD2
clone_size: once
cdr3_nt: TGTGCCAGCTCCGTCGGACTAGCGGGCCTCAATGAGCAGTTCTTC
cdr3_aa: CASSVGLAGLNEQFF

j_call: TRBJ2-7
v_call: TRBV11-2
d_call: -
clone_size: -
cdr3_nt: TGTGCCAGCAGCTTGGCAGGTAGTTACGAGCAGTACTTC
cdr3_aa: CASSLAGSYEQYF

j_call: TRBJ2-1
v_call: TRBV9
d_call: TRBD2
clone_size: -
cdr3_nt: TGTGCCAGCAGCCCCCGTATAGCGGGAGATATTGAGCAGTTCTTC
cdr3_aa: CASSPRIAGDIEQFF

j_call: TRBJ2-7
v_call: TRBV11-3
d_call: TRBD1
clone_size: -
cdr3_nt: TGTGCCAGCAGCTGGACAGGGAGCTACGAGCAGTACTTC
cdr3_aa: CASSWTGSYEQYF

j_call: TRBJ2-3
v_call: TRBV2
d_call: -
clone_size: -
cdr3_nt: TGTGCCAGCAGTCGGTACCCCGATTTT
cdr3_aa: CASSRYPDF

j_call: TRBJ2-7
v_call: TRBV7-2
d_call: -
clone_size: -
cdr3_nt: TGTGCCAGCAGCCTACGGACATCCTACGAGCAGTACTTC
cdr3_aa: CASSLRTSYEQYF

j_call: TRBJ1-2
v_call: TRBV30
d_call: -
clone_size: -
cdr3_nt: TGTGCCTGGAGGGAATATGCGGGGGGCTACACCTTC
cdr3_aa: CAWREYAGGYTF

j_call: TRBJ1-1
v_call: TRBV7-8
d_call: -
clone_size: -
cdr3_nt: TGTGCCAGCAGCTTAGTCTGGGCCGATGAAGCTTTCTTT
cdr3_aa: CASSLVWADEAFF

j_call: TRBJ2-1
v_call: TRBV6-6
d_call: TRBD1
clone_size: once
cdr3_nt: TGTGCCAGCACCTCAACAGGGGGCTTCTACAATGAGCAGTTCTTC
cdr3_aa: CASTSTGGFYNEQFF

j_call: TRBJ2-7
v_call: TRBV7-8
d_call: -
clone_size: -
cdr3_nt: TGTGCCAGCAGCTTAGGACAGGCCCCGAACTACGAGCAGTACTTC
cdr3_aa: CASSLGQAPNYEQYF

j_call: TRBJ1-1
v_call: TRBV19
d_call: TRBD1
clone_size: -
cdr3_nt: TGTGCCAGTAGTGAGACAGGGGGCTCATTGAACACTGAAGCTTTCTTT
cdr3_aa: CASSETGGSLNTEAFF